This TCR beta chain appears in the sequencing data of a study of cytomegalovirus exposure and HLA in healthy donors. Across the study: From HLA-typed donors, an early data release held 70 million to 95 million unique TCRs. The Caucasian-associated ancestry cluster contained 81% of the 398 genotyped donors. Study-level results: Across donors, most TCRs were seen rarely, yet some public ones were widespread. Associated with cytomegalovirus, according to the listing, were 150 to 200 TCR beta chains.

Turning to this clone: Its matching antigen is unknown.

Primers included in the PCR were 60 Vbeta and 13 Jbeta primers. TCRdb's copy holds only in-frame clones and misses some; the assay was immunoSEQ multiplex PCR. The data contain around 170,000 clones, 71% of them singletons. Germline values: CDR1 SEHNR, CDR2 FQNEAQ (reference sequence). The CDR3 covers 15 residues. The ends lost 5 bases at V and 5 bases at J; junction bases unmatched: 10. This chain joins TRBV7-9 and TRBJ2-3; 7 bases agree with TRBD2. The sample taken for sequencing was PBMCs. This receptor was taken from a girl aged 10-17 years in good health and CMV-seronegative. CDR3 in amino acids: CASSPWEGTGDTQYF. The CDR3 bases are TGTGCCAGCAGCCCATGGGAGGGTACGGGAGATACGCAGTATTTT.